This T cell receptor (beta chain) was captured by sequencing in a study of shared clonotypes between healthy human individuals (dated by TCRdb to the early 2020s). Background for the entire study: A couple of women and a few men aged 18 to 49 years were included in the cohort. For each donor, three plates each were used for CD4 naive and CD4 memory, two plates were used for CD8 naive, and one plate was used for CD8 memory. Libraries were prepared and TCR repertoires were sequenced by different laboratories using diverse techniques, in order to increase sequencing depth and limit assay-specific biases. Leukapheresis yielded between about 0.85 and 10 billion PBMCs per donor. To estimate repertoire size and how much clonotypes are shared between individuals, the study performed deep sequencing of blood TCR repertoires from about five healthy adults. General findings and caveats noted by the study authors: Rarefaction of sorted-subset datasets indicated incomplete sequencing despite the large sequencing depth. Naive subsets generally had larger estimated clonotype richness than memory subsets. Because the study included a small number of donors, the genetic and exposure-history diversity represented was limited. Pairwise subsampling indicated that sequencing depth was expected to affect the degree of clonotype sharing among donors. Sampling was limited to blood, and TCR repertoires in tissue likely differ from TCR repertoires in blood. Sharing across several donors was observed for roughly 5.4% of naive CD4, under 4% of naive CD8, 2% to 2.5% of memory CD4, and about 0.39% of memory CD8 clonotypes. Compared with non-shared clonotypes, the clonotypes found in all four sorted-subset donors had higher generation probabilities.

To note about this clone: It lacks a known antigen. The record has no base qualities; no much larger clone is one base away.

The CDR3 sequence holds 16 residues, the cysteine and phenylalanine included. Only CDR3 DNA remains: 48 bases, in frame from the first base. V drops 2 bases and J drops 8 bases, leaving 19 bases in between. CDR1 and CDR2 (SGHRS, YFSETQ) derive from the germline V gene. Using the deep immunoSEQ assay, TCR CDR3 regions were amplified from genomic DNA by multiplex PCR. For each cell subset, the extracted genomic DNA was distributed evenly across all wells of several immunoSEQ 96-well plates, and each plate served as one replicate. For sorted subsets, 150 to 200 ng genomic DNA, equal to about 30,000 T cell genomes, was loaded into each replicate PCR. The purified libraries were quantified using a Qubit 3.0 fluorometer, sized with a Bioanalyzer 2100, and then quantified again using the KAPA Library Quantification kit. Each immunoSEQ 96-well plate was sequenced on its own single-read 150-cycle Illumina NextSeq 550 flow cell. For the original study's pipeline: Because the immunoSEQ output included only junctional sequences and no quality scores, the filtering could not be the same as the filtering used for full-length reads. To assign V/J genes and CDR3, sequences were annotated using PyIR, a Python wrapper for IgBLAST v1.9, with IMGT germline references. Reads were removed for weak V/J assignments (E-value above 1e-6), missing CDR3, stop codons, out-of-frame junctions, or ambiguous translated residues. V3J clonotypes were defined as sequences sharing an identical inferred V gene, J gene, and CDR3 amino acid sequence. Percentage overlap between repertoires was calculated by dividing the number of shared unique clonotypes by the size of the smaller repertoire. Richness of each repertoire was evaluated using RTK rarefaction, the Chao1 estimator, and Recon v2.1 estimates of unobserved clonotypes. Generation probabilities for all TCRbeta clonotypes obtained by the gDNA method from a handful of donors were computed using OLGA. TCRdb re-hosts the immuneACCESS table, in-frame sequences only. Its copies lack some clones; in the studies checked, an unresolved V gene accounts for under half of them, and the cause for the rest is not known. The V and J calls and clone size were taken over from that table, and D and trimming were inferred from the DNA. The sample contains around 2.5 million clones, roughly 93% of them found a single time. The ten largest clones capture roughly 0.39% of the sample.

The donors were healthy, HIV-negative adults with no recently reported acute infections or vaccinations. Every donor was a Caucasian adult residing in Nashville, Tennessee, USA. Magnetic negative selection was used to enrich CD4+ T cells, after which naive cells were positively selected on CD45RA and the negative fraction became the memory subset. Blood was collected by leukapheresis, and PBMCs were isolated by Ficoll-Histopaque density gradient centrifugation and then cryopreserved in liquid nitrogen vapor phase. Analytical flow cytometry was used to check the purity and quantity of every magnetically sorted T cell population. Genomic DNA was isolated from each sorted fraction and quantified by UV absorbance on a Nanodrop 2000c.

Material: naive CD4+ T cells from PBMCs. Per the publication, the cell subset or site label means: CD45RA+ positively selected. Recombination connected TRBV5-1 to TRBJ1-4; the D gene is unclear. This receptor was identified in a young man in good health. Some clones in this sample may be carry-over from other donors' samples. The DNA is TGCGCCAGCAGCTTCGGGCCAATTGGGGAAGAAGAAAAACTGTTTTTT. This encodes CASSFGPIGEEEKLFF.